This T cell receptor (beta chain) was found in a study of OX40 agonist ivuxolimab in advanced cancers. Study details: Melanoma, hepatocellular carcinoma, head and neck or renal cell cancer occurred in dose-escalation patients. Overall study findings and caveats: The specificity for antigen of the expanded peripheral T cells was not determined. Patients who responded partially at 0.1-3.0 mg/kg showed clonal expansion ranking among the lowest.

A note on this clone: Its antigen is unknown.

Only in-frame clones appear in the TCRdb table, and some are missing; sequencing was by immunoSEQ multiplex PCR. The repertoire includes about 77,000 clones, about 93% of them detected once, and 0.25% to 0.35% sits in the top ten. This specimen was CD4+ or CD8+ T cells sorted from blood, taken in a trial of the OX40 agonist ivuxolimab. This clonotype originated in an adult with an advanced solid tumor such as melanoma, head and neck, liver or kidney cancer.

The CDR3 DNA follows: TGTGCCAGCAGCTTAGCAGGCAGGGGGAGCAATCAGCCCCAGCATTTT. Protein sequence: CASSLAGRGSNQPQHF. The chain is built from TRBV7-2 and TRBJ1-5, with 7 bases fitting TRBD1. The CDR3 runs to 16 residues. V lost 0 bases to trimming and J lost 1 base; unmatched junction nucleotides: 3. Germline V gene lookup returns CDR1 SGHTA and CDR2 FQGNSA.